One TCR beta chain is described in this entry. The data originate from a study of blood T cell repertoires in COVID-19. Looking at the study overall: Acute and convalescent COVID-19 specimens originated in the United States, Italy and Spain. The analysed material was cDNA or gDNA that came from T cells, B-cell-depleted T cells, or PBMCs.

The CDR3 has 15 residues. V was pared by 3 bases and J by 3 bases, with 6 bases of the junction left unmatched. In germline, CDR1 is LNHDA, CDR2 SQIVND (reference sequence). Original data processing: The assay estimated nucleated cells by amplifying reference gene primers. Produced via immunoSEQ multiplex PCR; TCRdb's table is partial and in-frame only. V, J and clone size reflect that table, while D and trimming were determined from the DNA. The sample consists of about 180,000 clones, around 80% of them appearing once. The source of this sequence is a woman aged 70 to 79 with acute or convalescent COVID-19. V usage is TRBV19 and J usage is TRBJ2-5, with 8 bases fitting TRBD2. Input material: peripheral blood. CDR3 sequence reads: CASSIRAGGEETQYF. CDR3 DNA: TGTGCCAGTAGTATTAGGGCGGGGGGTGAAGAGACCCAGTACTTC. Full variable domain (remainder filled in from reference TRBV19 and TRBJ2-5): DGGITQSPKYLFRKEGQNVTLSCEQNLNHDAMYWYRQDPGQGLRLIYYSQIVNDFQKGDIAEGYSVSREKKESFPLTVTSAQKNPTAFYLCASSIRAGGEETQYFGPGTRLLVL.